Listed below are T cell receptor beta chains from one sample, sequenced in a study of human T cells and chemical hapten exposure. Via MiXCR, TCRdb re-called the RACE reads, giving one row per CDR3 protein. The repertoire includes approximately 320,000 distinct CDR3 sequences, about 5% of them detected once, and about 8.7% sits in the top ten. The sample was whole blood, taken in connection with sensitization to the hapten diphenylcyclopropenone (DPC). Receptor source: a woman aged 18-29 years with alopecia areata. Some clones in this sample may be carry-over from other donors' samples. Both conserved end residues are part of each CDR3. D genes are given only for firm matches. Only some rows state a clone size, as once, few, many or a class for expanded clones.

D	J	V	size	CDR3	DNA
-	TRBJ1-2	TRBV4-3	many	CASSQDRTGPYYGYTF	TGCGCCAGCAGCCAAGATCGTACAGGGCCCTACTATGGCTACACCTTC
TRBD1	TRBJ1-1	TRBV6-6	few	CASSYLTGGPGMNTEAFF	TGTGCCAGCAGTTACTTAACAGGGGGCCCGGGTATGAACACTGAAGCTTTCTTT
-	TRBJ1-1	TRBV12-3/TRBV12-4	many	CASTVTGGTEAFF	TGTGCCAGCACTGTCACGGGGGGCACTGAAGCTTTCTTT
TRBD1	TRBJ1-1	TRBV5-1	-	CASSWTGAGTEAFF	TGCGCCAGCAGCTGGACAGGGGCGGGCACTGAAGCTTTCTTT
-	TRBJ1-5	TRBV6-1	-	CASRGAGNQPQHF	TGTGCCAGCAGGGGGGCGGGCAATCAGCCCCAGCATTTT
-	TRBJ1-5	TRBV20-1	few	CSAMYGSSRQPQHF	TGCAGTGCTATGTATGGTAGTTCAAGACAGCCCCAGCATTTT
-	TRBJ1-2	TRBV6-5	few	CASSRAGKGGYTF	TGTGCCAGCAGCCGAGCAGGAAAAGGAGGCTACACCTTC
TRBD1	TRBJ2-7	TRBV7-2	many	CASSLAGQAVYEQYF	TGTGCCAGCAGCTTAGCTGGACAGGCGGTCTACGAGCAGTACTTC
-	TRBJ2-2	TRBV5-1	few	CASTQTPGVTGAGELFF	TGCGCCAGCACCCAAACTCCCGGGGTGACGGGTGCCGGGGAGCTGTTTTTT
TRBD2	TRBJ2-3	TRBV2	-	CASRASGGADTQYF	TGTGCCAGCAGGGCTAGCGGGGGGGCAGATACGCAGTATTTT
-	TRBJ2-3	TRBV7-2	many	CASSLWRARGTDTQYF	TGTGCCAGCAGCTTATGGAGGGCGAGGGGCACAGATACGCAGTATTTT
TRBD2	TRBJ2-5	TRBV5-4	-	CASSFHRGDGETQYF	TGTGCCAGCAGCTTTCACCGGGGGGATGGAGAGACCCAGTACTTC
TRBD1	TRBJ2-1	TRBV6-5	-	CASSYANRGNLGSYNEQFF	TGTGCCAGCAGTTACGCAAACAGGGGGAATTTAGGGTCCTACAATGAGCAGTTCTTC
-	TRBJ1-1	TRBV6-2/TRBV6-3	few	CASRPMKMNTEAFF	TGTGCCAGCAGGCCGATGAAAATGAACACTGAAGCTTTCTTT
-	TRBJ2-7	TRBV10-3	-	CAISKTGYYDQYF	TGTGCCATCAGTAAGACAGGATACTACGATCAGTACTTC
-	TRBJ2-3	TRBV29-1	-	CSGGPGGGRGTDTQYF	TGCAGCGGAGGACCAGGAGGCGGAAGGGGCACAGATACGCAGTATTTT
-	TRBJ2-3	TRBV5-1	many	CASSRQSSTDTQYF	TGCGCCAGCTCCCGACAGAGCAGCACAGATACGCAGTATTTT
-	TRBJ1-4	TRBV4-1	-	CASSQVVGLLEKLFF	TGCGCCAGCAGCCAAGTGGTAGGGCTACTTGAAAAACTGTTTTTT
-	TRBJ2-3	TRBV2	few	CASYADTQYF	TGTGCCAGCTACGCAGATACGCAGTATTTT
-	TRBJ1-5	TRBV6-6	many	CASRTGGRVHQPQHF	TGTGCCAGCAGGACGGGGGGACGGGTCCATCAGCCCCAGCATTTT
TRBD2	TRBJ2-2	TRBV2	-	CASSDGTSGGPNTGELFF	TGTGCCAGCAGTGACGGGACTAGCGGGGGGCCGAACACCGGGGAGCTGTTTTTT
TRBD1	TRBJ2-7	TRBV7-9	many	CASSKGDRTYEQYF	TGTGCCAGCAGCAAGGGGGACAGAACCTACGAGCAGTACTTC
-	TRBJ2-2	TRBV9	many	CASSVENSYTGELFF	TGTGCCAGCAGCGTAGAGAACAGTTACACCGGGGAGCTGTTTTTT
TRBD1	TRBJ1-5	TRBV7-9	many	CASSLGFAGTGGDQPQHF	TGTGCCAGCAGCTTAGGATTCGCCGGGACAGGGGGCGATCAGCCCCAGCATTTT
-	TRBJ2-7	TRBV7-9	-	CASSPVAGTYEQYF	TGTGCCAGCAGCCCGGTGGCAGGGACCTACGAGCAGTACTTC
-	TRBJ2-2	TRBV12-3/TRBV12-4	-	CASWGGPNTGELFF	TGTGCCAGCTGGGGGGGCCCAAACACCGGGGAGCTGTTTTTT
-	TRBJ1-2	TRBV6-6	-	CASRESLREGYTF	TGTGCCAGCAGGGAGAGCCTTAGGGAGGGCTACACCTTC
TRBD2	TRBJ2-3	TRBV7-3	many	CASSFGTSGGADTQYF	TGTGCCAGCAGCTTCGGGACTAGCGGGGGGGCAGATACGCAGTATTTT
-	TRBJ1-2	TRBV4-3	-	CASSQARGAGYGYTF	TGCGCCAGCAGCCAAGCCCGGGGGGCGGGCTATGGCTACACCTTC
-	TRBJ2-1	TRBV12-3/TRBV12-4	few	CASSPTRNYNEQFF	TGTGCCAGCAGTCCTACTCGGAACTACAATGAGCAGTTCTTC
-	TRBJ2-2	TRBV6-5	-	CASGEANTGELFF	TGTGCCAGCGGAGAGGCGAACACCGGGGAGCTGTTTTTT
-	TRBJ2-2	TRBV18	many	CASSDVLSTDTGELFF	TGTGCCAGCTCTGACGTGCTTTCTACCGACACCGGGGAGCTGTTTTTT
-	TRBJ1-2	TRBV11-2	-	CASAEAGLYGYTF	TGTGCCAGTGCCGAAGCAGGGCTCTATGGCTACACCTTC
TRBD2	TRBJ2-1	TRBV7-9	many	CASSSVASGDEQFF	TGTGCCAGCAGCTCCGTGGCTAGCGGGGATGAGCAGTTCTTC
-	TRBJ1-6	TRBV11-2	few	CASSPFRAGINSPLHF	TGTGCCAGCAGCCCCTTCCGGGCAGGCATTAATTCACCCCTCCACTTT
TRBD1	TRBJ2-1	TRBV11-2	few	CASSFSAGGEEQFF	TGTGCCAGCAGCTTCTCGGCAGGGGGCGAGGAGCAGTTCTTC
-	TRBJ2-4	TRBV20-1	-	CSARPEGAKNIQYF	TGCAGTGCGAGACCTGAGGGAGCCAAAAACATTCAGTACTTC
TRBD1	TRBJ1-5	TRBV5-6	few	CASSLVAGGAGSNQPQHF	TGTGCCAGCAGCTTGGTGGCAGGGGGCGCGGGTAGCAATCAGCCCCAGCATTTT
-	TRBJ1-1	TRBV4-1	many	CASSHYLGGAGAEAFF	TGCGCCAGCAGCCACTACCTTGGGGGGGCGGGCGCTGAAGCTTTCTTT
TRBD1	TRBJ2-7	TRBV10-3	few	CAVRPQGASGEQYF	TGTGCCGTCCGACCACAGGGGGCATCGGGGGAGCAGTACTTC
TRBD2	TRBJ2-1	TRBV7-3	many	CASSLRASGDYNEQFF	TGTGCCAGCAGCTTAAGGGCTAGCGGGGATTACAATGAGCAGTTCTTC
-	TRBJ1-6	TRBV4-2	many	CASSQESTYPSPLHF	TGTGCCAGCAGCCAAGAGAGTACTTACCCTTCACCCCTCCACTTT
-	TRBJ2-7	TRBV20-1	-	CSASGGRSSYEQYF	TGCAGTGCTAGTGGCGGCAGGTCCTCCTACGAGCAGTACTTC
-	TRBJ2-3	TRBV14	-	CASSQGPGALADTQYF	TGTGCCAGCAGCCAAGGTCCGGGGGCCCTCGCAGATACGCAGTATTTT
-	TRBJ2-1	TRBV4-3	many	CASSQEGDPYNEQFF	TGCGCCAGCAGCCAAGAAGGGGACCCCTACAATGAGCAGTTCTTC
-	TRBJ1-1	TRBV6-6	few	CASTIGQMNTEAFF	TGTGCCAGCACCATTGGACAGATGAACACTGAAGCTTTCTTT
TRBD2	TRBJ2-7	TRBV20-1	few	CSARDFERGLNNYEQYF	TGCAGTGCTAGAGATTTTGAGCGGGGGTTAAACAATTACGAGCAGTACTTC
-	TRBJ1-1	TRBV27	few	CASSFTGRKGSEAFF	TGTGCCAGCAGTTTTACCGGCAGGAAGGGTTCTGAAGCTTTCTTT
-	TRBJ1-1	TRBV5-1	many	CASSLRAGVNTEAFF	TGCGCCAGCAGCTTACGGGCAGGGGTGAACACTGAAGCTTTCTTT
-	TRBJ1-6	TRBV5-1	few	CASRSGLLSYNSPLHF	TGCGCCAGCAGATCGGGGCTTCTCTCCTATAATTCACCCCTCCACTTT
TRBD1	TRBJ1-4	TRBV7-2	-	CASSLSSTGAEKLFF	TGTGCCAGCAGCTTATCGTCGACAGGGGCCGAAAAACTGTTTTTT
-	TRBJ2-6	TRBV4-3	few	CASSQDIGAGANVLTF	TGCGCCAGCAGCCAAGACATAGGGGCTGGGGCCAACGTCCTGACTTTC
TRBD1	TRBJ2-2	TRBV10-3	many	CAISESAGGNTGELFF	TGTGCCATCAGTGAGTCGGCAGGGGGAAACACCGGGGAGCTGTTTTTT
-	TRBJ1-1	TRBV7-9	-	CASSKQENTEAFF	TGTGCCAGCAGCAAACAGGAGAACACTGAAGCTTTCTTT
-	TRBJ1-2	TRBV7-9	many	CASNREGGKNGYTF	TGTGCCAGCAACAGGGAAGGGGGGAAGAATGGCTACACCTTC